Shown below are 28 T cell receptor beta chains from a single sample sequenced in a study of cytomegalovirus exposure and HLA in healthy donors. Repertoires were generated with immunoSEQ multiplex PCR, while TCRdb's copy carries only in-frame clones and drops some. Counted here are roughly 150,000 clones, about 95% occurring once; the ten biggest clones make up around 0.9%. Sequencing input: PBMCs. The receptors come from a woman aged 18-35 years in good health and CMV-seronegative.

This chain joins TRBV19 and TRBJ1-5; D call uncertain. The V end lost 3 bases, the J end lost 0 bases, and 12 bases lay between the germline ends. The germline V gene has CDR1 LNHDA and CDR2 SQIVND (reference sequence). This CDR3 comprises 16 residues. The CDR3 loop reads CASSIGRLISNQPQHF. As DNA, the CDR3 is TGTGCCAGTAGTATTGGCAGACTCATTAGCAATCAGCCCCAGCATTTT.

V gene TRBV19 combines with J gene TRBJ2-1, with 7 bases lining up with TRBD2. With V trimmed by 4 bases and J by 2 bases, 8 bases remained unmatched. Germline V gene lookup returns CDR1 LNHDA and CDR2 SQIVND (reference sequence). CDR3 size: 16 residues. CDR3: CASSSPSSGAYNEQFF. CDR3 sequence (DNA): TGTGCCAGTAGTAGCCCATCTAGCGGAGCCTACAATGAGCAGTTCTTC. Combining the CDR3 with reference TRBV19 and TRBJ2-1 gives the whole variable domain DGGITQSPKYLFRKEGQNVTLSCEQNLNHDAMYWYRQDPGQGLRLIYYSQIVNDFQKGDIAEGYSVSREKKESFPLTVTSAQKNPTAFYLCASSSPSSGAYNEQFFGPGTRLTVL.

The chain carries TRBV18 and TRBJ2-5, with D possibly TRBD1 on 6 matching bases. Germline lookup yields CDR1 KGHSH and CDR2 LQKENI. The CDR3 sequence is 15 residues long. V lost 0 bases and J lost 1, with 9 bases in between. CDR3 nucleotide sequence: TGTGCCAGCTCACCACCGGCAGGGGCCCAAGAGACCCAGTACTTC. Translating it yields CASSPPAGAQETQYF.

The chain is built from TRBV7-8 and TRBJ2-3; 12 bases line up with TRBD2. The CDR3 covers 15 residues. Looked up from germline, CDR1 is SGHVS and CDR2 is FQNEAQ. Trimming at V came to 5 bases and at J to 5 bases, leaving 5 bases not matched to a gene. This CDR3 is CASSTSGGQGDTQYF. The CDR3 DNA follows: TGTGCCAGCAGCACTAGCGGGGGGCAAGGAGATACGCAGTATTTT.

The chain has TRBV19 and TRBJ2-7, with TRBD1 as a possible D gene (6 bases). There are 15 residues in the CDR3. Germline V CDR1 and CDR2: LNHDA, SQIVND (reference sequence). The V end lost 4 bases, the J end lost 2 bases, and 15 bases lay between the germline ends. The chain's CDR3 is CASSKTSTGAYEQYF. For the CDR3, the DNA is TGTGCCAGTAGTAAAACGTCGACAGGCGCCTACGAGCAGTACTTC.

This sequence joins TRBV5-1 and TRBJ2-3; 11 bases match TRBD2. Germline-derived CDR1 and CDR2 are SGHRS and YFSETQ. J was trimmed by 2 bases and V by 3 bases; bases with no gene match: 8. The CDR3 sequence is 17 residues long. The CDR3 region is CASSSFLAGGPTDTQYF. DNA for the CDR3: TGCGCCAGCAGCTCATTCCTAGCGGGGGGCCCCACAGATACGCAGTATTTT.

The chain is built from TRBV20-1 and TRBJ2-7, with a tentative D call TRBD2 (5 bases). This CDR3 comprises 11 residues. Germline-derived CDR1 and CDR2 are DFQATT and SNEGSKA (reference sequence). V shed 5 bases and J shed 0 bases, with 5 bases lying between them. CDR3 region: CSAGSSYEQYF. CDR3 coding DNA: TGCAGTGCTGGGAGCTCCTACGAGCAGTACTTC.

This rearrangement joins TRBV7-6 to TRBJ1-1; a weak D match, TRBD1 (5 bases). This CDR3 has 17 residues. V shed 1 base and J shed 6 bases, with 21 bases lying between them. Germline V gene data show CDR1 as SGHVS and CDR2 as FNYEAQ. CDR3 sequence reads: CASSLGRGTGPLAEAFF. The CDR3 DNA follows: TGTGCCAGCAGCTTAGGTAGGGGTACGGGTCCCTTAGCTGAAGCTTTCTTT.

This chain uses TRBV7-9 with TRBJ1-4, with D unclear. The CDR3 consists of 14 residues. The V gene's germline CDR1 is SEHNR and CDR2 FQNEAQ (reference sequence). V lost 0 bases and J lost 5, with 7 bases in between. The CDR3 coding sequence is TGTGCCAGCAGCTTAGCGTCGTCGAATGAAAAACTGTTTTTT. Protein: CASSLASSNEKLFF. The full variable domain, with the rest looked up from reference TRBV7-9 and TRBJ1-4, is DTGVSQNPRHKITKRGQNVTFRCDPISEHNRLYWYRQTLGQGPEFLTYFQNEAQLEKSRLLSDRFSAERPKGSFSTLEIQRTEQGDSAMYLCASSLASSNEKLFFGSGTQLSVL.

The chain carries TRBV27 and TRBJ1-4; 9 bases line up with TRBD1. Germline-derived CDR1 and CDR2 are MNHEY and SMNVEV (reference sequence). The CDR3 length is 16 residues. Trimming cost V 6 bases and J 4 bases; bases outside gene matches: 9. CDR3 DNA: TGTGCCAGCAGACGGTTCCGGGACAGGGATAATGAAAAACTGTTTTTT. It encodes CASRRFRDRDNEKLFF.

J is TRBJ2-7 and V is TRBV4-1, with 9 bases matching TRBD1. J lost 3 bases, V lost 3 bases, and 3 bases had no gene match. The CDR3 runs 14 residues. Germline V gene lookup returns CDR1 MGHRA and CDR2 YSYEKL. The CDR3 DNA sequence: TGCGCCAGCAGCCACCTGGGACAGGGCTACGAGCAGTACTTC. Translating gives CASSHLGQGYEQYF.

The DNA for the CDR3 is TGTGCCAGCAGCTGGGGGGAACCTAATGAAAAACTGTTTTTT. This gives the protein CASSWGEPNEKLFF. V is TRBV7-6 and J is TRBJ1-4, with D maybe TRBD1 (5 bases). This CDR3 has 14 residues. Germline CDR1 is SGHVS and CDR2 is FNYEAQ. V lost 4 bases and J lost 3, with 9 bases in between.

The rearrangement joins TRBV7-2 to TRBJ1-2; 8 bases are a match to TRBD1. The CDR3 is made up of 14 amino acids. Looked up from germline, CDR1 is SGHTA and CDR2 is FQGNSA. V lost 7 bases to trimming and J lost 5 bases; unmatched junction nucleotides: 9. Here the CDR3 DNA reads TGTGCCAGCATCACCGGGACAGGTCCTTATGGCTACACCTTC. Amino acid sequence: CASITGTGPYGYTF.

The rearrangement joins TRBV5-4 to TRBJ2-7, with TRBD2 identical over 8 bases. V shed 5 bases, J shed 2 bases, and the junction held 3 bases outside the gene matches. The CDR3 consists of 13 residues. In germline, CDR1 is SGHNT, CDR2 YYREEE (reference sequence). The CDR3 bases are TGTGCCAGCAGACGTAGCGGGGCCTACGAGCAGTACTTC. Translation gives CASRRSGAYEQYF.

This chain connects TRBV7-3 to TRBJ2-3; TRBD2 matches 8 bases. CDR3 length: 15 amino acids. V lost 4 bases and J lost 2; bases outside the gene matches: 5. CDR1 and CDR2 (germline): SGHTA, FQGTGA. The CDR3 protein is CASSSNGGATDTQYF. CDR3 coding DNA: TGTGCCAGCAGCTCCAACGGGGGGGCCACAGATACGCAGTATTTT.

This chain links TRBV7-9 with TRBJ1-2; TRBD1 matches at 7 bases. Germline loops: CDR1 SEHNR, CDR2 FQNEAQ (reference sequence). V dropped 0 bases and J dropped 4; count of bases not matched to a gene: 5. CDR3 length: 15 residues. CDR3 coding DNA: TGTGCCAGCAGCTTAGCGCCGGGACAGTCCTATGGCTACACCTTC. Its translation is CASSLAPGQSYGYTF.

The rearrangement uses TRBV4-3 and TRBJ1-1; 8 bases match TRBD1. Germline-derived CDR1 and CDR2 are LGHNA and YSLEER. The CDR3 is 16 amino acids. Trimming removed 1 base from V and 1 base from J; junction bases left unmatched: 5. CDR3 sequence: CASSQGRDRKNTEAFF. CDR3 bases: TGCGCCAGCAGCCAAGGTCGGGACAGGAAGAACACTGAAGCTTTCTTT.

The chain carries TRBV10-3 and TRBJ1-1; no firm D call. V was clipped by 1 base and J by 2 bases, with 8 bases between them. The CDR3 spans 14 residues. Germline values: CDR1 ENHRY, CDR2 SYGVKD. Here the CDR3 DNA reads TGTGCCATCAGTGAGTTGCAGACAAACACTGAAGCTTTCTTT. Translating gives CAISELQTNTEAFF.

This clone was seen only a few times. The chain joins TRBV6-5 to TRBJ1-2, with 9 bases fitting TRBD1. CDR3 length: 13 residues. The V gene end was trimmed by 6 bases and the J gene end by 8 bases; junction bases not matched to a gene: 7. The germline V gene encodes CDR1 MNHEY and CDR2 SVGAGI. The CDR3 loop is CASSHGQGKGYTF. The CDR3, as DNA: TGTGCCAGCAGCCACGGACAGGGGAAGGGCTACACCTTC.

This chain links TRBV7-6 with TRBJ1-3, with D tentatively TRBD1 (5 bases). The CDR3 sequence is 15 residues long. Trimming pared 2 bases from V and 1 base from J, leaving 9 bases between. Germline CDR1 SGHVS, CDR2 FNYEAQ. CDR3 protein: CASSLLQESGNTIYF. The CDR3 DNA is TGTGCCAGCAGCTTATTACAGGAATCTGGAAACACCATATATTTT. Full variable domain (missing parts from reference TRBV7-6 and TRBJ1-3): GAGVSQSPRYKVTKRGQDVALRCDPISGHVSLYWYRQALGQGPEFLTYFNYEAQQDKSGLPNDRFSAERPEGSISTLTIQRTEQRDSAMYRCASSLLQESGNTIYFGEGSWLTVV.

This clone showed up just once. The rearrangement uses TRBV5-6 and TRBJ2-3; maybe TRBD1 (5 bases). The CDR3 contains 14 residues. The V gene lost 3 bases and the J gene lost 4 bases, with 12 bases spanning the gap. Germline V CDR1 and CDR2: SGHDT, YYEEEE. This CDR3 is CASSSWEGADTQYF. DNA for the CDR3: TGTGCCAGCAGCTCGTGGGAAGGGGCAGATACGCAGTATTTT.

This chain joins TRBV6-5 and TRBJ1-2; 8 bases fit TRBD1. In germline, CDR1 is MNHEY, CDR2 SVGAGI. The length of the CDR3 is 15 residues. The junction had 8 bases not matched to a gene; V was cut back by 6 bases and J by 2 bases. CDR3 protein: CASSPDREANYGYTF. DNA of the CDR3: TGTGCCAGCAGCCCGGACAGGGAGGCAAACTATGGCTACACCTTC.

The chain joins TRBV14 to TRBJ1-4; D unclear. The V gene lost 0 bases and the J gene lost 5 bases, with 19 bases spanning the gap. From germline, CDR1 is SGHDN and CDR2 FVKESK. CDR3 size: 18 residues. The CDR3 coding sequence is TGTGCCAGCAGCCAAGAGGCAGTGGTACCTGGTGCAAATGAAAAACTGTTTTTT. It encodes CASSQEAVVPGANEKLFF. Full variable domain (remainder filled in from reference TRBV14 and TRBJ1-4): EAGVTQFPSHSVIEKGQTVTLRCDPISGHDNLYWYRRVMGKEIKFLLHFVKESKQDESGMPNNRFLAERTGGTYSTLKVQPAELEDSGVYFCASSQEAVVPGANEKLFFGSGTQLSVL.

The rearrangement joins TRBV11-3 to TRBJ2-3, with 12 bases matching TRBD2. The J segment lost 3 bases and the V segment lost 5 bases, leaving 6 bases of the junction unmatched. The CDR3 totals 16 residues. CDR1 and CDR2 (germline): SGHNT, YENEEA. This CDR3 reads CASSISSGGATDTQYF. The DNA for the CDR3 is TGTGCCAGCAGCATTTCTAGCGGGGGGGCAACAGATACGCAGTATTTT.

The rearrangement joins TRBV6-1 to TRBJ1-1; perhaps TRBD1 as D (5 bases). The CDR3 sequence is 14 residues long. Germline CDR1 MNHNS, CDR2 SASEGT. Trimming removed 1 base at V and 5 bases at J, with 11 bases between. CDR3 region: CASSEGDSGTEAFF. The CDR3 DNA sequence: TGTGCCAGCAGTGAAGGGGACTCGGGAACTGAAGCTTTCTTT.

The chain recombines TRBV7-9 with TRBJ1-2; D unclear. Germline loops: CDR1 SEHNR, CDR2 FQNEAQ (reference sequence). The CDR3 length is 14 residues. With 3 bases removed from V and 0 bases from J, the gap between germline ends came to 8 bases. The CDR3 bases are TGTGCCAGCAGCTTGCGAGTCACTAACTATGGCTACACCTTC. Translation: CASSLRVTNYGYTF.

This clone was picked up one time. The chain is built from TRBV19 and TRBJ2-5; TRBD2 agrees at 11 bases. The germline CDR1 and CDR2 sequences are LNHDA and SQIVND (reference sequence). V shed 5 bases, J shed 2 bases, and the junction held 7 bases outside the gene matches. The CDR3 covers 16 residues. CDR3 sequence: CASSAILAGGQETQYF. CDR3 DNA sequence: TGTGCCAGTAGTGCAATCCTAGCGGGGGGTCAAGAGACCCAGTACTTC.

This clone was observed a handful of times. DNA of the CDR3: TGCAGCGTTATACGCGGTATGCAGTACTTC. Translated: CSVIRGMQYF. The chain joins TRBV29-1 to TRBJ2-7; D is unresolved. CDR1 SQVTM and CDR2 ANQGSEA come from the germline V gene. The CDR3 length is 10 residues. Trimming removed 5 bases at V and 9 bases at J, with 11 bases between.